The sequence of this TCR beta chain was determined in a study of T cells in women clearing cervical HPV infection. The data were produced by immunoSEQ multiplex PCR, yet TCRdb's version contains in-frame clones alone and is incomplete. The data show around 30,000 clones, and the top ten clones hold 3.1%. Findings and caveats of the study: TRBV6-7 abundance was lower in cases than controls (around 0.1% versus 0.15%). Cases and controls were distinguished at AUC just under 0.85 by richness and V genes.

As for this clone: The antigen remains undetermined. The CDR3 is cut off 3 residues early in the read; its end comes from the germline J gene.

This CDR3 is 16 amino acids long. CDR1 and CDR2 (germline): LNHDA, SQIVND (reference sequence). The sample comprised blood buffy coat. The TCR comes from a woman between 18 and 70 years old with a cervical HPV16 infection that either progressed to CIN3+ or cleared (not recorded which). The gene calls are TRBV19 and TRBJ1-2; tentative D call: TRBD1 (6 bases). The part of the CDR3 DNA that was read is TGTGCCAGTAGTATAGGCCCGGGTGGGTGGACAGATACC. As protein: CASSIGPGGWTDT. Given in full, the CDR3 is CASSIGPGGWTDTYTF. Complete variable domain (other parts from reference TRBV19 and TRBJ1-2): DGGITQSPKYLFRKEGQNVTLSCEQNLNHDAMYWYRQDPGQGLRLIYYSQIVNDFQKGDIAEGYSVSREKKESFPLTVTSAQKNPTAFYLCASSIGPGGWTDTYTFGSGTRLTVV.